This T cell receptor (beta chain) was sequenced during a study of blood T cells in healthy people across ages. Study-wide results and caveats: There were more naive CD4+ cells and higher diversity in long-lived donors than in aged donors. Getting older went along with TCR beta diversity per million T cells dropping roughly linearly.

The V gene end was trimmed by 5 bases and the J gene end by 3 bases; junction bases not matched to a gene: 16. The CDR3 consists of 18 residues. From germline, CDR1 is SEHNR and CDR2 FQNEAQ (reference sequence). It was with a sample-barcoded 5' primer and a J-beta primer mix that a second PCR of roughly 6 to 12 cycles was run. Each TCR beta cDNA got a 12-nucleotide random molecular identifier. From the 5' RACE reads, TCRdb called clonotypes with MiXCR, one entry per CDR3 protein. The sample lists fewer than 800,000 distinct CDR3 sequences; 45% to 50% were seen once. To note about this clonotype: Antigen: not known.

This sequence was found in a woman between 55 and 75 years old in good health. Sequenced: blood. The rearrangement uses TRBV7-9 and TRBJ2-5; 9 bases map to TRBD1. The CDR3 is CASSDTGTGYWGEETQYF. CDR3 DNA sequence: TGTGCCAGCAGCGACACCGGGACAGGGTATTGGGGTGAAGAGACCCAGTACTTC.